The text below deals with one T cell receptor beta chain. Participant ages covered roughly 18 to 89 years across around 22 US areas. All recovered Cohort 3 donors got two negative PCRs, got clearance, or saw symptom resolution. This record comes from a study of blood T cell repertoires in COVID-19. Study background: PBMCs, B-cell-depleted T cells, or T cells provided the cDNA or gDNA that made up the material.

In the study's own analysis: Amplification of reference gene primers was used by the study to estimate nucleated cell counts. Sequencing was performed with immunoSEQ multiplex PCR; in TCRdb, only in-frame clones are kept and a portion is missing. The V and J calls and clone size come from that table; D and trimming were worked out from the DNA. The data hold about 300,000 clones, with 70% to 90% observed a single time. This sequence was found in a woman aged 25 to 39 who had recovered from COVID-19. The sample was PBMCs or T cells enriched from blood (not recorded which).

The CDR3 coding sequence is TGTGCCAGCAGTTACGGAGATGCAACTAATGAAAAACTGTTTTTT. Translation: CASSYGDATNEKLFF. The chain is built from TRBV6-5 and TRBJ1-4; unclear D gene. CDR3 length: 15 residues. V was clipped by 2 bases and J by 0 bases, with 7 bases between them. CDR1 is MNHEY, CDR2 SVGAGI, per germline.